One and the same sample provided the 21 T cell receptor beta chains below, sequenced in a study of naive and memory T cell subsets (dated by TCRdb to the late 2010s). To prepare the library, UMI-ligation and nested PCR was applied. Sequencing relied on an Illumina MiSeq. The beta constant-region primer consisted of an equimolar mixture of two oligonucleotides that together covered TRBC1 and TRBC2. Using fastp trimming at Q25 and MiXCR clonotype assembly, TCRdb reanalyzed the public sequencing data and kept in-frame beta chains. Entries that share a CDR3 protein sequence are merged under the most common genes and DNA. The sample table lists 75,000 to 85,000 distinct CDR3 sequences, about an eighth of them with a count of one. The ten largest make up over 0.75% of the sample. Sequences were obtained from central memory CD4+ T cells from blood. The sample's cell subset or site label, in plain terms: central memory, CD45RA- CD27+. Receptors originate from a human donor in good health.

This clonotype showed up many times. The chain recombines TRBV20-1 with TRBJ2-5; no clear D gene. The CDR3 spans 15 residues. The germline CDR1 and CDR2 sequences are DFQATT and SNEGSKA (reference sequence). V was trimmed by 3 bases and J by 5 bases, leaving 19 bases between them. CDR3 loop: CSASEIKDSLETQYF. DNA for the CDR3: TGCAGTGCTAGCGAAATAAAGGATTCGCTCGAGACCCAGTACTTC.

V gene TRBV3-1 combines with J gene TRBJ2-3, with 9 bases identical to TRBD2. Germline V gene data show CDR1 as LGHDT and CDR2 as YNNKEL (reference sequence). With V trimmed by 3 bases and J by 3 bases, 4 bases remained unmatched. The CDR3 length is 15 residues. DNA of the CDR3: TGTGCCAGCAGCCACACGGGACTAGCTACAGATACGCAGTATTTT. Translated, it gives CASSHTGLATDTQYF.

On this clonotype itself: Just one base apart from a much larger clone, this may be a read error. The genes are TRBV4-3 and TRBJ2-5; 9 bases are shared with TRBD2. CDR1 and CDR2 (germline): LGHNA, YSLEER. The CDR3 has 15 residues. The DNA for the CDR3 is TGCGCCAGCAGCCTCAGCGGGAGGCCTCAAGAGTCCCAGTACTTC. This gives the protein CASSLSGRPQESQYF.

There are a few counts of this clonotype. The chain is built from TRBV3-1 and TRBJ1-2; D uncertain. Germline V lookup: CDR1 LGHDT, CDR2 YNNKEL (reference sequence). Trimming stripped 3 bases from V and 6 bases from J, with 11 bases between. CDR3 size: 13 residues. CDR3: CASSQSRENGYTF. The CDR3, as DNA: TGTGCCAGCAGCCAGTCGAGAGAGAATGGCTACACCTTC.

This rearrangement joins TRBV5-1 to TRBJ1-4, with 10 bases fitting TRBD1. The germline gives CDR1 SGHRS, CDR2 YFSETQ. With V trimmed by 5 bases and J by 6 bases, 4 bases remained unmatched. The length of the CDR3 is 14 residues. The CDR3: CASRTGGSDEKLFF. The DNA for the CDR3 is TGCGCCAGCAGGACAGGGGGCAGTGATGAAAAACTGTTTTTT. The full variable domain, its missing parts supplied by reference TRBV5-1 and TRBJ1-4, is KAGVTQTPRYLIKTRGQQVTLSCSPISGHRSVSWYQQTPGQGLQFLFEYFSETQRNKGNFPGRFSGRQFSNSRSEMNVSTLELGDSALYLCASRTGGSDEKLFFGSGTQLSVL.

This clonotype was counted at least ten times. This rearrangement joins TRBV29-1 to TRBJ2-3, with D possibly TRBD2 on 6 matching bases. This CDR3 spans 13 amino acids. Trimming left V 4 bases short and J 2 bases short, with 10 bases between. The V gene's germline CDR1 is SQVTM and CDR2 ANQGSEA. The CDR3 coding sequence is TGCAGCGTTGTGGGCGGGACCACAGATACGCAGTATTTT. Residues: CSVVGGTTDTQYF.

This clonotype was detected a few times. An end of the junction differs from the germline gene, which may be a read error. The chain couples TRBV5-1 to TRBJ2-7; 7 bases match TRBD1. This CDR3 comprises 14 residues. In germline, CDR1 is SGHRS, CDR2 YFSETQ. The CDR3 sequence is CASSLGQWAGEQYF. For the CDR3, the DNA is TGCGCCAGCAGTTTGGGACAGTGGGCTGGCGAGCAGTACTTC.

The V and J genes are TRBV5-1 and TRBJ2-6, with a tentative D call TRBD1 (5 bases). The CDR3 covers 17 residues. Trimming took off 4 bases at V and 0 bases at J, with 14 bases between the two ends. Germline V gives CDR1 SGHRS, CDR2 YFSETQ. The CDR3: CASSAKGDNSGANVLTF. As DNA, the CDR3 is TGCGCCAGCAGCGCAAAAGGGGATAACTCTGGGGCCAACGTCCTGACTTTC. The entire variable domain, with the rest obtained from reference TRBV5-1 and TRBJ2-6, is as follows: KAGVTQTPRYLIKTRGQQVTLSCSPISGHRSVSWYQQTPGQGLQFLFEYFSETQRNKGNFPGRFSGRQFSNSRSEMNVSTLELGDSALYLCASSAKGDNSGANVLTFGAGSRLTVL.

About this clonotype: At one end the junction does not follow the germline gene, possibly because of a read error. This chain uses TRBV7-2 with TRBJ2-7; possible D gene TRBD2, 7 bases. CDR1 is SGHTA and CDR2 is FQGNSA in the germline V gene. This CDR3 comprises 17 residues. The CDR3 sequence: CASSSRWGLADSYKQYF. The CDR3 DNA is TGTGCCAGCAGCTCAAGGTGGGGGCTAGCGGACTCCTACAAGCAGTACTTC.

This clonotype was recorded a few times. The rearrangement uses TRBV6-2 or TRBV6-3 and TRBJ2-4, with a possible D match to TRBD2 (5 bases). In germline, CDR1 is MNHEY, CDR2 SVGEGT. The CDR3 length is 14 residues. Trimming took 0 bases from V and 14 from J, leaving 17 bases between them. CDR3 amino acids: CASSYSGSSQGKYF. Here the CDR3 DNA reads TGTGCCAGCAGTTACTCAGGGTCTAGCCAAGGAAAGTACTTC.

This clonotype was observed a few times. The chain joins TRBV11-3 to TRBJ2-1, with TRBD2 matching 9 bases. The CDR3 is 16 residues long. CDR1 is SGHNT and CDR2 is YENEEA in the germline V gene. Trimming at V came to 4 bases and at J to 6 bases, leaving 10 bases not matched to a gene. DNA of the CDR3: TGTGCCAGCAGCTCGGATAGCGGGAGTTTTGTCAATGAGCAGTTCTTC. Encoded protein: CASSSDSGSFVNEQFF.

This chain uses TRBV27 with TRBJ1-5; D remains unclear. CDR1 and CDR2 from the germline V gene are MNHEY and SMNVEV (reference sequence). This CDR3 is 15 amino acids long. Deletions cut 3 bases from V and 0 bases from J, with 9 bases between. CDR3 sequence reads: CASSFNRDSNQPQHF. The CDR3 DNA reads TGTGCCAGCAGTTTTAACCGGGATAGCAATCAGCCCCAGCATTTT.

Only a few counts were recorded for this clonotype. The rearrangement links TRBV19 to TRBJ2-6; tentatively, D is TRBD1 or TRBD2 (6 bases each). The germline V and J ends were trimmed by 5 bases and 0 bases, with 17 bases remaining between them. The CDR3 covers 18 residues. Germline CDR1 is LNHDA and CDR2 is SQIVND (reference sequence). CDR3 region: CASSLPRGRPSGANVLTF. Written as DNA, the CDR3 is TGTGCCAGTAGTCTACCACGGGGGCGCCCCTCTGGGGCCAACGTCCTGACTTTC.

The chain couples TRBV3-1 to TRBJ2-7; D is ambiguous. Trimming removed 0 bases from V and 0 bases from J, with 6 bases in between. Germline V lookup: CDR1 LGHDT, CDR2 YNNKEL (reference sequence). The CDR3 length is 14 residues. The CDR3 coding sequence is TGTGCCAGCAGCCAAGACAGCTTCTCCTACGAGCAGTACTTC. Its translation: CASSQDSFSYEQYF.

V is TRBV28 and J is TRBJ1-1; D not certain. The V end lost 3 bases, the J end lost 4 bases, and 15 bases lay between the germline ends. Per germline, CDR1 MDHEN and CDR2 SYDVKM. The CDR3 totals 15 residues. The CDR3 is CASSLKRAGSTEAFF. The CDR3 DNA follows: TGTGCCAGCAGTTTGAAAAGGGCGGGAAGCACTGAAGCTTTCTTT.

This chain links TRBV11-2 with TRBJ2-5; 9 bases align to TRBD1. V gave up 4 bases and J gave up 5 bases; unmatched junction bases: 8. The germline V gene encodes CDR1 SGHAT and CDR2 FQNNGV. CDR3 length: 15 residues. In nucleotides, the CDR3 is TGTGCCAGCAGCTCGGGACAGGGTCAGATCGAGACCCAGTACTTC. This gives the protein CASSSGQGQIETQYF. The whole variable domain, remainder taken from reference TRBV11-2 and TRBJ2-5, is EAGVAQSPRYKIIEKRQSVAFWCNPISGHATLYWYQQILGQGPKLLIQFQNNGVVDDSQLPKDRFSAERLKGVDSTLKIQPAKLEDSAVYLCASSSGQGQIETQYFGPGTRLLVL.

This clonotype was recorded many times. The CDR3, as DNA: TGTGCCAGCAGCTTATTCGGGACTAGCGGGAGCTACAATGAGCAGTTCTTC. Protein: CASSLFGTSGSYNEQFF. V and J are TRBV7-2 and TRBJ2-1; 14 bases agree with TRBD2. The CDR3 totals 17 residues. The junction had 3 bases not matched to a gene; V was cut back by 2 bases and J by 3 bases. Germline V CDR1 and CDR2: SGHTA, FQGNSA.

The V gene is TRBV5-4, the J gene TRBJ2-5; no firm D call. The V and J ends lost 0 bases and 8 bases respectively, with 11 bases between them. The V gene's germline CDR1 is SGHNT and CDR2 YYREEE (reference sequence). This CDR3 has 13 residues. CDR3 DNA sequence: TGTGCCAGCAGCTTGGAAGCCCTGGGTACCCAGTACTTC. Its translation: CASSLEALGTQYF.

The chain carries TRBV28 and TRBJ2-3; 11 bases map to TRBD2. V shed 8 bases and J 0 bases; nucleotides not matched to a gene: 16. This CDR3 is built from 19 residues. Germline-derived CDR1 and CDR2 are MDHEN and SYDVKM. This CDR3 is CASHRASGRLRGSTDTQYF. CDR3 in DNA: TGTGCCAGCCACCGGGCTAGCGGGAGGCTTCGGGGTAGCACAGATACGCAGTATTTT.

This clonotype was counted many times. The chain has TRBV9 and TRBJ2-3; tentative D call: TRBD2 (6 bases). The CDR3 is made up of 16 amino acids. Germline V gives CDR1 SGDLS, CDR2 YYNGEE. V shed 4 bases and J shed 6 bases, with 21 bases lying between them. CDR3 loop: CASSPSGTGSKDTQYF. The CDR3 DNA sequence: TGTGCCAGCAGCCCGTCCGGGACTGGGAGTAAGGATACGCAGTATTTT.

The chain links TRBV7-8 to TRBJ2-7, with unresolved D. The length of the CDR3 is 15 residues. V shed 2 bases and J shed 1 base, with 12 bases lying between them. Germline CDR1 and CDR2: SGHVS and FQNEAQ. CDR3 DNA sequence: TGTGCCAGCAGCTTACTATGGGGAACTTCCTACGAGCAGTACTTC. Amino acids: CASSLLWGTSYEQYF.